The entry that follows covers one T cell receptor (beta chain) sequence. This specimen comes from a study of blood T cell repertoires in COVID-19. Here immunoSEQ multiplex PCR was the method, and the copy in TCRdb shows in-frame clones only, minus some. This sample carries about 270,000 clones, 88% of them seen once, and the ten largest clones take around 3%. Germline values: CDR1 MNHEY, CDR2 SVGAGI. There are 15 residues in the CDR3. V was trimmed by 6 bases and J by 5 bases, leaving 16 bases between them. This chain connects TRBV6-5 to TRBJ2-2; a possible D gene is TRBD1 (5 bases). The TCR originated in a woman between 50 and 59 years old who had recovered from COVID-19. The sample consisted of PBMCs or T cells enriched from blood (not recorded which). The CDR3 region has the DNA TGTGCCAGCAGCAGGGCTAAATGGGAAACCGGGGAGCTGTTTTTT. Translating it yields CASSRAKWETGELFF.